A selection of T cell receptor beta chains follows, all from one sample in a study of T cells in Graves' hyperthyroidism and ophthalmopathy. Each CDR3 protein gets one entry after TCRdb re-called the multiplex PCR reads with MiXCR. This sample yields about 420,000 distinct CDR3 sequences, of which 15% to 18% are seen a single time; approximately 7.5% belongs to the top ten. Sequencing used blood. These receptor sequences come from a woman under 30 with Graves' hyperthyroidism. Each CDR3 is given with its conserved first and last residue. D genes are given only for firm matches. Size values are once, few and many counts, or a class for expanded clones, and some rows have none.

j_call clone_size d_call v_call cdr3_aa cdr3_nt
TRBJ2-3 many TRBD2 TRBV10-2 CASSEATKLAGVAQYF TGCGCCAGCAGTGAGGCGACGAAACTAGCGGGAGTCGCGCAGTATTTT
TRBJ2-3 many NA TRBV20-1 CSARAGTGTDTQYF TGCAGTGCTAGAGCTGGAACAGGCACGGATACGCAGTATTTT
TRBJ2-1 many TRBD2 TRBV5-1 CASSPPGLAGGSYNEQFF TGCGCCAGCAGTCCCCCCGGGCTAGCGGGGGGATCCTACAATGAGCAGTTCTTC
TRBJ1-6 few TRBD1 TRBV27 CASRGQGLYSPLHF TGTGCCAGCAGAGGACAGGGGTTATATTCACCCCTCCACTTT
TRBJ2-7 NA NA TRBV5-1 CASSPSPTTYEQYF TGCGCCAGCAGCCCTTCACCCACCACCTACGAGCAGTACTTC
TRBJ2-7 many TRBD2 TRBV20-1 CSASLTSGGLYEQYF TGCAGTGCTAGCCTGACTAGCGGGGGATTATACGAGCAGTACTTC
TRBJ2-3 NA TRBD2 TRBV7-3 CASSLWAGGGTDTQYF TGTGCCAGCAGCTTATGGGCGGGGGGCGGGACAGATACGCAGTATTTT
TRBJ2-7 NA NA TRBV5-6 CASSLAGQGHEQYF TGTGCCAGCAGCTTGGCCGGGCAGGGCCACGAGCAGTACTTC
TRBJ2-1 many NA TRBV12-3/TRBV12-4 CASSTQRASSYNEQFF TGTGCCAGCAGTACCCAGCGGGCCAGCTCCTACAATGAGCAGTTCTTC
TRBJ2-4 NA TRBD1 TRBV27 CASRNTGVKAKNIQYF TGTGCCAGCAGGAATACAGGGGTGAAAGCCAAAAACATTCAGTACTTC
TRBJ1-5 NA NA TRBV27 CASSTGSRQPQHF TGTGCCAGCAGCACAGGGTCGCGTCAGCCCCAGCATTTT
TRBJ2-1 many NA TRBV5-6 CASSLAGLSEQFF TGTGCCAGCAGCTTGGCGGGCTTGTCTGAGCAGTTCTTC
TRBJ2-2 many TRBD1 TRBV12-3/TRBV12-4 CASSFRTGILQGELFF TGTGCCAGCAGTTTCCGGACAGGGATCCTTCAGGGGGAGCTGTTTTTT
TRBJ1-2 many NA TRBV7-3 CASSPQGHTGYTF TGTGCCAGCAGCCCCCAAGGACATACGGGCTACACCTTC
TRBJ2-3 many NA TRBV28 CASSLIGTPSTDTQYF TGTGCCAGCAGTTTAATCGGGACTCCAAGCACAGATACGCAGTATTTT
TRBJ2-1 NA TRBD2 TRBV9 CASSARGGGPTYNEQFF TGTGCCAGCAGCGCCAGGGGCGGGGGGCCGACCTACAATGAGCAGTTCTTC
TRBJ2-6 many NA TRBV4-2 CASSQDGTSGANVLTF TGTGCCAGCAGCCAAGATGGGACATCTGGGGCCAACGTCCTGACTTTC
TRBJ2-3 many TRBD2 TRBV7-2 CASSLEREWADTQYF TGTGCCAGCAGCTTAGAGCGGGAGTGGGCAGATACGCAGTATTTT
TRBJ2-5 NA TRBD2 TRBV9 CASSVVASGETQYF TGTGCCAGCAGCGTAGTGGCTAGCGGAGAGACCCAGTACTTC
TRBJ2-7 few NA TRBV5-6 CASTLDRAYEQYF TGTGCCAGCACCCTGGACAGAGCCTACGAGCAGTACTTC
TRBJ1-2 many NA TRBV6-5 CASSYSQSLGYTF TGTGCCAGCAGTTACAGCCAAAGTTTAGGCTACACCTTC
TRBJ2-1 many NA TRBV28 CASSFLRAVGYNEQFF TGTGCCAGCAGTTTCCTCAGGGCGGTCGGGTACAATGAGCAGTTCTTC
TRBJ2-5 few TRBD2 TRBV19 CASTVENSGRARETQYF TGTGCCAGTACCGTAGAGAATAGCGGGAGGGCCAGAGAGACCCAGTACTTC
TRBJ2-7 many TRBD1 TRBV2 CASSEEGASEQYF TGTGCCAGCAGTGAAGAGGGGGCAAGCGAGCAGTACTTC
TRBJ2-1 NA TRBD2 TRBV20-1 CSARDSASGRKEQFF TGCAGTGCTAGAGATTCGGCTAGCGGGAGAAAAGAGCAGTTCTTC
TRBJ1-1 many TRBD1 TRBV10-3 CAISERAQGARNTEAFF TGTGCCATCAGTGAGCGCGCGCAGGGGGCGCGGAACACTGAAGCTTTCTTT
TRBJ2-1 NA NA TRBV6-5 CASSYAGYNEQFF TGTGCCAGCAGTTACGCCGGGTACAATGAGCAGTTCTTC
TRBJ2-7 many NA TRBV5-1 CASSLRDGSYEQYF TGCGCCAGCAGCTTGCGGGACGGTTCCTACGAGCAGTACTTC